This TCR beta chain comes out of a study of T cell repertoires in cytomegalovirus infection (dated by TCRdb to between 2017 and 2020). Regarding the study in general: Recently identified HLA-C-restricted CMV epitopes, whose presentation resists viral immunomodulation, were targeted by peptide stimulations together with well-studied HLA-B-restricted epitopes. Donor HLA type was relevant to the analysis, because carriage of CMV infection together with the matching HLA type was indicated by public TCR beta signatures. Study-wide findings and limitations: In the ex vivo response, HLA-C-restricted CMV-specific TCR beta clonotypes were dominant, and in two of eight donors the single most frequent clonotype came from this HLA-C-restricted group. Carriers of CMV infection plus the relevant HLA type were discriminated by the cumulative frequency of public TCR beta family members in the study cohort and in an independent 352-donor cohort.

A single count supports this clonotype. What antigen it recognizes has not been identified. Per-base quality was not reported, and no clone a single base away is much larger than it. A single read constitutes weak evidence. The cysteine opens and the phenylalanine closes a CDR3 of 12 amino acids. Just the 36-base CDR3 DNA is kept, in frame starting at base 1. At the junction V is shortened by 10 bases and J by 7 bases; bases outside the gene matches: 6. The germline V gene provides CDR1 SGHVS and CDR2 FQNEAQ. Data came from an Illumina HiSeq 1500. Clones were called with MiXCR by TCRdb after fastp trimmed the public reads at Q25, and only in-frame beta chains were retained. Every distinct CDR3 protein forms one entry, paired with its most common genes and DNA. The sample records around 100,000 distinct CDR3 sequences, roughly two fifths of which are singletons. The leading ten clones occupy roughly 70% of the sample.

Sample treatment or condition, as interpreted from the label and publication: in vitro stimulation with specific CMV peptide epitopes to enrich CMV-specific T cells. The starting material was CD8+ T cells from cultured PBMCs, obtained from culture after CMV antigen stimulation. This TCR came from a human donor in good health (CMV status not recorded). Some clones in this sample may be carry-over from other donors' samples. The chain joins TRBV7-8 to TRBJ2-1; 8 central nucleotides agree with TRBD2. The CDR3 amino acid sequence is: CATTRLANEQFF. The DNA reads TGTGCCACCACTCGACTAGCGAATGAGCAGTTCTTC.